This T cell receptor (beta chain) derives from a study of cytomegalovirus exposure and HLA in healthy donors. On the study more broadly: Among the approximately 400 donors who were genotyped, about 80% fell in the genetic ancestry cluster that is associated with self-reported Caucasian donors. The study, taken as a whole, reports: Some V segments, TRBV6-2 and TRBV6-3 among them, were indistinguishable and were therefore excluded. The HLA-A and HLA-B alleles of most subjects were reportedly predicted accurately from TCR beta sequences.

This CDR3 spans 15 amino acids. Trimming shortened V by 1 base and J by 6 bases, and 15 bases separated the two germline ends. Germline V gives CDR1 MDHEN, CDR2 SYDVKM. It was with 60 Vbeta and 13 Jbeta primers that the PCR ran. Some clones are missing from TCRdb's copy, which holds only in-frame ones; the method was immunoSEQ multiplex PCR. The sample features around 75,000 clones, with about 4.9% in its top ten. Notes on this clone: Its cognate antigen is unknown.

This clonotype was sampled from a man aged 35 to 55 in good health and CMV-seronegative. Sequencing input: PBMCs. The V call is TRBV28, the J call TRBJ1-1, with D perhaps matching TRBD1 (6 bases). CDR3 region: CASSLLRLGGPEAFF. In nucleotides, the CDR3 is TGTGCCAGCAGTTTATTACGTCTAGGGGGACCTGAAGCTTTCTTT.